The T cell receptor beta chain described here comes from a study of OX40 agonist ivuxolimab in advanced cancers. With respect to the entire study: Ivuxolimab was an agonistic, fully human IgG2 monoclonal antibody directed against OX40 (CD134), a costimulatory receptor. In the dose-escalation cohort, 70% to 90% of patients were male, and the mean age was roughly 56 years with a range of roughly 20 to 80. Intravenous ivuxolimab was administered to patients every 2 weeks at six dose levels: 0.01, 0.1, 0.3, 1.5, 3 and 10 mg/kg. Peripheral TCRbeta sequencing aimed to test whether ivuxolimab altered TCR sequence diversity and caused clonal T-cell expansion. The paper describes the monotherapy dose-escalation part (N of about 52 patients) of the phase I trial of ivuxolimab. Among the approximately 50 dose-escalation patients, around 20 had hepatocellular carcinoma, about 15 melanoma, 9 renal cell carcinoma and 9 head and neck cancer. Partial responses were achieved by three dose-escalation patients, of whom one had hepatocellular carcinoma and two had cutaneous melanoma. Patients were allowed to have had prior anti-PD-1, anti-PD-L1 or anti-CTLA-4 therapy, and approximately 40% of the dose-escalation patients had previously received checkpoint inhibitors.

The trial excluded patients who had a history of autoimmune disease or were on systemic immunosuppression. In every dose cohort, peripheral blood was drawn for TCR sequencing at baseline, cycle 4 day 1, and cycle 7 day 1. Samples were obtained from an open-label, multicenter, first-in-human phase I dose-escalation trial of ivuxolimab. Adults with locally advanced or metastatic melanoma, renal cell carcinoma, hepatocellular carcinoma or head and neck squamous cell carcinoma were enrolled in the trial. Before TCR sequencing, CD4+ T cells and CD8+ T cells from peripheral blood were sorted into separate populations. Overall results and qualifications from the work: The antigen specificity of the clonally expanded peripheral T cells was not determined. Low levels of normalized T-cell clonal expansion were also seen in some patients who did not respond. Clonal expansion of both CD4+ and CD8+ blood T cells was observed from baseline to week 6 at doses 0.1 to 3.0 mg/kg. After ivuxolimab, CD8+ T cells had more expanded clones than CD4+ T cells on average. Partial responders in the 0.1-3.0 mg/kg groups had among the lowest normalized peripheral clonal expansion, especially among CD8+ T cells.

CDR3 length: 17 amino acids, cysteine to phenylalanine. Kept here is only the CDR3 DNA, which spans 51 bases and is read in frame from base 1. V is trimmed back by 0 bases and J by 3 bases, and the junction contains 7 bases that no gene match accounts for. CDR1 and CDR2 are drawn from the germline V gene: LGHNA, YSLEER. For this clone: Its antigen target is currently unknown. No clone much larger than this one lies a single base away; base qualities are absent.

Genomic DNA was isolated from the sorted cells so that the TCRbeta CDR3 region could be sequenced. The immunoSEQ Assay was used to sequence the TCRbeta CDR3 regions. What TCRdb holds here is the immuneACCESS table cut down to in-frame rearrangements. Part of the clones is not present; checked against another copy, under half of the missing clones reflect an unresolved V gene, and the others are unexplained. In all, the sample holds approximately 34,000 clones, and roughly 88% of those were seen once. Clones ranked in the top ten supply roughly 58% of the sample. Recombination linked TRBV4-3 to TRBJ2-1; TRBD2 lines up with 8 middle nucleotides. The sequence came from an adult with an advanced solid tumor such as melanoma, head and neck, liver or kidney cancer. Sample: CD4+ or CD8+ T cells sorted from blood, taken in a trial of the OX40 agonist ivuxolimab. Read as DNA, the sequence is TGCGCCAGCAGCCAAGATTTAGGGCTAGCGGGCTACAATGAGCAGTTCTTC. The translation is CASSQDLGLAGYNEQFF.